This passage covers 18 T cell receptor beta chains from one sample sequenced in a study of OX40 agonist ivuxolimab in advanced cancers. Clones were sequenced by immunoSEQ multiplex PCR, and TCRdb holds only the in-frame ones, with some missing. The sample shows around 60,000 clones, around 87% of them seen only once. The sequences come from CD4+ or CD8+ T cells sorted from blood, collected in a trial of the OX40 agonist ivuxolimab. These receptors were taken from an adult with an advanced solid tumor such as melanoma, head and neck, liver or kidney cancer.

The chain employs TRBV28 and TRBJ1-2; 7 nucleotides agree with TRBD1. Germline CDR1 MDHEN, CDR2 SYDVKM. The CDR3 is 17 residues long. V lost 6 bases and J lost 4; bases outside the gene matches: 17. The CDR3 here is CASSPPLQGKDLYGYTF. The CDR3, as DNA: TGTGCCAGCAGCCCCCCCCTACAGGGGAAAGACCTCTATGGCTACACCTTC.

This sequence joins TRBV28 and TRBJ1-6; the match to TRBD1 covers 8 bases. The CDR3 contains 14 residues. V trimming: 6 bases; J trimming: 8 bases; junction bases outside the gene matches: 6. Germline values: CDR1 MDHEN, CDR2 SYDVKM. This CDR3 is CASREGQGYSPLHF. The CDR3 DNA is TGTGCCAGCAGGGAAGGACAGGGTTATTCACCCCTCCACTTT.

The chain has TRBV6-5 and TRBJ1-4; D is perhaps TRBD1 (5 bases). The CDR3 runs 14 residues. Per germline, CDR1 MNHEY and CDR2 SVGAGI. Trimming took off 7 bases at V and 7 bases at J, with 16 bases between the two ends. The CDR3, as DNA: TGTGCCAGCATCATCGGGGGGTTTGGTGAAAAACTGTTTTTT. Protein: CASIIGGFGEKLFF.

The J gene is TRBJ2-3, the V gene TRBV6-5, with TRBD2 matching over 12 bases. CDR1 is MNHEY and CDR2 is SVGAGI in the germline V gene. The CDR3 has 15 residues. CDR3 coding DNA: TGTTCCTCGACTAGCGGGGGACTTAGCACAGATACGCAGTATTTT. It yields the protein CSSTSGGLSTDTQYF.

This chain uses TRBV2 with TRBJ2-7; TRBD2 matches at 8 bases. The CDR3 is 15 amino acids. Germline V gives CDR1 SNHLY, CDR2 FYNNEI. The ends lost 5 bases at V and 1 base at J; junction bases unmatched: 7. For the CDR3, the DNA is TGTGCCAGCAGTACTAAAGCGGGAGCGTCCTACGAGCAGTACTTC. It specifies CASSTKAGASYEQYF. The entire variable domain, with the rest obtained from reference TRBV2 and TRBJ2-7, is as follows: EPEVTQTPSHQVTQMGQEVILRCVPISNHLYFYWYRQILGQKVEFLVSFYNNEISEKSEIFDDQFSVERPDGSNFTLKIRSTKLEDSAMYFCASSTKAGASYEQYFGPGTRLTVT.

The gene calls are TRBV6-5 and TRBJ2-5; D might be TRBD2 (5 bases). The end of the DNA aligns better with TRBJ2-7, so the J call may be wrong. The CDR3 sequence is 14 residues long. Germline V gene lookup returns CDR1 MNHEY and CDR2 SVGAGI. The CDR3 coding sequence is TGTGCCAGCAGTTACTTGCAGAGAGCGGACGAGCAGTACTTC. Residues: CASSYLQRADEQYF.

This clone is judged medium-sized. The chain recombines TRBV2 with TRBJ2-7; perhaps TRBD1 as D (5 bases). With 4 bases removed from V and 0 bases from J, the gap between germline ends came to 13 bases. Germline V lookup: CDR1 SNHLY, CDR2 FYNNEI. CDR3 length: 15 amino acids. The CDR3 coding sequence is TGTGCCAGCAGTGTAGGGGTAAGGGGCTCCTACGAGCAGTACTTC. Protein product: CASSVGVRGSYEQYF.

This clone was detected only a few times. CDR3 amino acids: CASSTDKKETQYF. CDR3 nucleotides: TGTGCCAGTAGTACCGACAAGAAAGAGACCCAGTACTTC. The genes are TRBV19 and TRBJ2-5; D unclear. CDR3 length equals 13 residues. Per germline, CDR1 LNHDA and CDR2 SQIVND (reference sequence). V lost 4 bases and J lost 3, with 9 bases in between.

The chain is built from TRBV5-5 and TRBJ1-5; no clear D. Germline CDR1 SGHKS, CDR2 YYEKEE (reference sequence). This CDR3 spans 14 amino acids. The V gene lost 2 bases and the J gene lost 2 bases, with 8 bases spanning the gap. The CDR3 DNA is TGTGCCAGCAGCTTCGGTCGGGGCAATCAGCCCCAGCATTTT. Translating it yields CASSFGRGNQPQHF.

The chain is built from TRBV15 and TRBJ2-1, with 9 bases aligning to TRBD1. CDR1 LNHNV and CDR2 YYDKDF come from the germline V gene (reference sequence). V was pared by 10 bases and J by 3 bases, with 10 bases of the junction left unmatched. CDR3 size: 15 residues. CDR3 sequence reads: CASFQPGQGYNEQFF. The DNA of the CDR3 is TGTGCCAGCTTCCAACCGGGACAGGGCTACAATGAGCAGTTCTTC. Complete variable domain (other parts from reference TRBV15 and TRBJ2-1): DAMVIQNPRYQVTQFGKPVTLSCSQTLNHNVMYWYQQKSSQAPKLLFHYYDKDFNNEADTPDNFQSRRPNTSFCFLDIRSPGLGDTAMYLCASFQPGQGYNEQFFGPGTRLTVL.

The chain has TRBV7-9 and TRBJ2-1, with TRBD1 as a possible D gene (6 bases). This CDR3 region has 14 residues. The ends were cut back, 1 base at V and 9 bases at J, with 13 bases in the middle. Germline V lookup: CDR1 SEHNR, CDR2 FQNEAQ (reference sequence). CDR3 nucleotides: TGTGCCAGCAGCTTAGGTTCAGGGGTAGGTGAGCAGTTCTTC. Its protein is CASSLGSGVGEQFF. Complete variable domain (other parts from reference TRBV7-9 and TRBJ2-1): DTGVSQNPRHKITKRGQNVTFRCDPISEHNRLYWYRQTLGQGPEFLTYFQNEAQLEKSRLLSDRFSAERPKGSFSTLEIQRTEQGDSAMYLCASSLGSGVGEQFFGPGTRLTVL.

This sequence joins TRBV28 and TRBJ2-5; 7 nucleotides align to TRBD2. The J call is doubtful: the DNA matches TRBJ2-7 better. Germline V gives CDR1 MDHEN, CDR2 SYDVKM. The CDR3 has 16 amino acids. The CDR3 DNA sequence: TGTGCCAGCAGACCCGCGGGGGTCCCGGGCTCCTACGAGCAGTACTTC. It yields the protein CASRPAGVPGSYEQYF.

The V and J genes are TRBV9 and TRBJ1-5; D gene uncertain. The V end was cut by 1 base, the J end by 6 bases, with 8 bases between. Germline CDR1 is SGDLS and CDR2 is YYNGEE. The CDR3 runs 13 residues. CDR3 bases: TGTGCCAGCAGCGTATCAATGTTTCAGCCCCAGCATTTT. Translating it yields CASSVSMFQPQHF.

V and J are TRBV6-5 and TRBJ2-7; 9 bases line up with TRBD1. V shed 8 bases, J shed 1 base, and the junction held 3 bases outside the gene matches. Germline V gene lookup returns CDR1 MNHEY and CDR2 SVGAGI. The CDR3 sequence is 13 residues long. The CDR3 here is CASAGQGSYEQYF. The CDR3 DNA reads as TGTGCCAGCGCGGGACAGGGTTCCTACGAGCAGTACTTC.

V usage is TRBV19 and J usage is TRBJ2-1; TRBD2 matches at 10 bases. The CDR3 is 16 residues long. Looked up from germline, CDR1 is LNHDA and CDR2 is SQIVND (reference sequence). J was trimmed by 7 bases and V by 4 bases; bases with no gene match: 10. The CDR3 spells CASSTQSGRASNEQFF. In DNA form, the CDR3 reads TGTGCCAGTAGTACACAAAGCGGGAGGGCCTCGAATGAGCAGTTCTTC.

This clone was observed once. The V and J genes are TRBV5-1 and TRBJ2-3, with D unclear. The V end lost 2 bases, the J end lost 8 bases, and 18 bases lay between the germline ends. Germline V CDR1 and CDR2: SGHRS, YFSETQ. This CDR3 spans 15 amino acids. The CDR3 sequence is CASSFGELSLGTQYF. The CDR3 coding sequence is TGCGCCAGCAGCTTTGGAGAGCTGAGCTTAGGTACGCAGTATTTT.

The V gene is TRBV13, the J gene TRBJ2-3, with 9 positions matching TRBD2. The germline V gene encodes CDR1 PRHDT and CDR2 FYEKMQ (reference sequence). V was pared by 0 bases and J by 5 bases, with 6 bases of the junction left unmatched. The CDR3 spans 16 residues. The CDR3 nucleotides read TGTGCCAGCAGCTTAGGCTCTAGCGGGAAGGGAGATACGCAGTATTTT. Its protein product is CASSLGSSGKGDTQYF.

The J gene is TRBJ1-1, the V gene TRBV6-5; D not resolved. This CDR3 has 13 amino acids. The germline CDR1 and CDR2 sequences are MNHEY and SVGAGI. The ends were cut back, 8 bases at V and 4 bases at J, with 14 bases in the middle. In nucleotides, the CDR3 is TGTGCCAGCGCCGGAGGTCGACGCACTGAAGCTTTCTTT. Its protein product is CASAGGRRTEAFF.